These T cell receptor beta chains were read from a single sample in a study of shared clonotypes between healthy human individuals. Profiling relied on immunoSEQ multiplex PCR, and the TCRdb table lists in-frame clones only, not all of them. The sample records more than 900,000 clones, around three quarters being singletons. The sequenced material came from memory CD4+ T cells from PBMCs. The receptor set was obtained from a man aged 18 to 29 in good health. Some clones in this sample may be carry-over from other donors' samples. Both conserved end residues are part of each CDR3. The D gene is left open where the match is weak. Expanded clones get a size class; other rows say once, few or many, or leave the size out.

j_call v_call clone_size d_call cdr3_nt cdr3_aa
TRBJ1-2 TRBV5-4 few TRBD1 TGTGCCAGCAGCTACGGACAGGGGGCTAGTGGCTACACCTTC CASSYGQGASGYTF
TRBJ1-2 TRBV19 once TRBD1 TGTGCCAGTAGTACTAAGACAGGGAGCGTCCCAGGCGGCTACACCTTC CASSTKTGSVPGGYTF
TRBJ1-1 TRBV30 many NA TGTGCCTGGAGTGTATCCAGGAGCGAAGCTTTCTTT CAWSVSRSEAFF
TRBJ2-2 TRBV19 NA TRBD2 TGTGCCAGTAGAGGGGCTAGCGGGCTTCGAGGGGCGAACACCGGGGAGCTGTTTTTT CASRGASGLRGANTGELFF
TRBJ2-2 TRBV9 NA TRBD1 TGTGCCAGCAGCGTAGCCGTAGGACAGGGGGCGGTCACCGGGGAGCTGTTTTTT CASSVAVGQGAVTGELFF
TRBJ2-7 TRBV7-8 once TRBD1 TGTGCCAGCAGCCGGGGACAGATCTACGAGCAGTACTTC CASSRGQIYEQYF
TRBJ2-1 TRBV4-3 NA TRBD2 TGCGCCAGCAGCCAGGGGCCTAGCGGGAGCTCTGAGCAGTTCTTC CASSQGPSGSSEQFF
TRBJ1-5 TRBV11-3 NA NA TGTGCCAGCAGCTTAGGACTCGGACAGTATAGCAATCAGCCCCAGCATTTT CASSLGLGQYSNQPQHF
TRBJ1-1 TRBV20-1 NA TRBD1 TGCAGTGCCAGAGGGACAGGTGAAGCTTTCTTT CSARGTGEAFF
TRBJ2-5 TRBV5-1 NA NA TGCGCCAGCAGCTTGCAGGGGATGAGAGAGACCCAGTACTTC CASSLQGMRETQYF
TRBJ2-5 TRBV29-1 NA NA TGCAGCGTTGAAGATCCCCCTTCATATTACTTC CSVEDPPSYYF
TRBJ2-7 TRBV6-6 few NA TGTGCCAGCAGTTACCGTGGTGAGCAGTACTTC CASSYRGEQYF
TRBJ2-5 TRBV5-1 NA NA TGCGCCAGCAGCTTCACTGAAGAGACCCAGTACTTC CASSFTEETQYF
TRBJ2-2 TRBV7-3 once NA TGTGCCAGCAGCCTGGGGACACCGGGGGGCACCGGGGAGCTGTTTTTT CASSLGTPGGTGELFF
TRBJ2-4 TRBV6-1 NA NA TGTGCCAGCGACATTGGGAACATTCAGTACTTC CASDIGNIQYF
TRBJ2-3 TRBV9 NA NA TGTGCCAGCAGCGCCAACCCGGGACTCGGCCCCACAGATACGCAGTATTTT CASSANPGLGPTDTQYF
TRBJ2-5 TRBV5-6 NA NA TGTGCCAGCAGCCGGGCTAAGGAGACCCAGTACTTC CASSRAKETQYF
TRBJ2-1 TRBV7-2 NA NA TGTGCCAGCAGCCTTACGCATGAGCAGTTCTTC CASSLTHEQFF
TRBJ1-1 TRBV11-3 NA NA TGTGCCAGCAGCTTCACGGCAAACACTGAAGCTTTCTTT CASSFTANTEAFF
TRBJ2-7 TRBV7-9 NA NA TGTGCCAGCAGCTCTGCGAGGGGCTCCGAGCAGTACTTC CASSSARGSEQYF
TRBJ1-4 TRBV6-6 many NA TGTGCCAGCAGTTACAGATCTAATGAAAAACTGTTTTTT CASSYRSNEKLFF
TRBJ1-2 TRBV6-5 NA NA TGTGCCAGCAGATCCGCCGGAGCGCGGGCCTATGGCTACACCTTC CASRSAGARAYGYTF
TRBJ2-3 TRBV7-2 NA NA TGTGCCAGCAGCATAAGGCAGCAGGGCGGGGTTCCGCAGTATTTT CASSIRQQGGVPQYF
TRBJ2-7 TRBV7-9 many NA TGTGCCAGCAGCGCAGTCGAGGGAATGGGGGAGTTCGAGCAGTACTTC CASSAVEGMGEFEQYF
TRBJ1-1 TRBV6-5 NA NA TGTGCCAGCAGTTATAGGCGGGTGGGAGTGAACACTGAAGCTTTCTTT CASSYRRVGVNTEAFF
TRBJ1-1 TRBV29-1 NA NA TGCAGCGTCCACGACAGGTCCGGCACTGAAGCTTTCTTT CSVHDRSGTEAFF
TRBJ1-5 TRBV2 NA NA TGTGCCAGCAGCCCGGGTCTGGGGGGGCCACCAAATCAGCCCCAGCATTTT CASSPGLGGPPNQPQHF
TRBJ2-5 TRBV7-2 NA NA TGTGCCAGCAGCTTACTTTGGGAGACCCAGTACTTC CASSLLWETQYF
TRBJ2-1 TRBV2 few NA TGTGCCAGCAGGGAGGACTTTCTCTCCTACAATGAGCAGTTCTTC CASREDFLSYNEQFF
TRBJ2-3 TRBV28 NA TRBD2 TGTGCCAGCTCCTTGGGAGGGGATACGCAGTATTTT CASSLGGDTQYF
TRBJ2-7 TRBV5-4 many NA TGTGCCAGCAGCCAGGGGGGGGCCTCCTACGAGCAGTACTTC CASSQGGASYEQYF
TRBJ2-7 TRBV6-5 NA NA TGTGCCAGCAGTTACCGGGGCAGGTTCGAGCAGTACTTC CASSYRGRFEQYF
TRBJ1-1 TRBV27 once NA TGTGCCAGCAGTTTATCGAGGGGCAGGGTTGAAGCTTTCTTT CASSLSRGRVEAFF
TRBJ2-2 TRBV21-1 NA NA TGTGCCAGCGAAAGGGCAATCGGGGAGCTGTTTTTT CASERAIGELFF
TRBJ2-5 TRBV6-1 NA TRBD2 TGTGCCAGCAGTGAATCCGGGGGGGCCCAGTACTTC CASSESGGAQYF
TRBJ2-3 TRBV27 NA TRBD1 TGTGCCAGCAGTCTTACCGGGACAGGGGCCCACGGAGATACGCAGTATTTT CASSLTGTGAHGDTQYF
TRBJ1-5 TRBV30 NA NA TGTGCCTGGAGTTATGGTGAAAATCAGCCCCAGCATTTT CAWSYGENQPQHF
TRBJ2-1 TRBV5-1 once NA TGCGCCAGCAGCTTCAGGAGCGACTACAATGAGCAGTTCTTC CASSFRSDYNEQFF
TRBJ2-6 TRBV28 NA NA TGTGCCAGCAGTCCCTCCGGGACAGGGGCCAACGTCCTGACTTTC CASSPSGTGANVLTF
TRBJ2-1 TRBV4-3 many NA TGCGCCAGCAGCCAAGATCCCCCTAACCGGGGCAATGAGCAGTTCTTC CASSQDPPNRGNEQFF
TRBJ2-6 TRBV5-4 NA NA TGTGCCAGCAACCCGACGGGTGCTGGGGCCAACGTCCTGACTTTC CASNPTGAGANVLTF
TRBJ1-1 TRBV7-9 NA NA TGTGCCAGCAGCTTACAAGGGGCGGCTGAAGCTTTCTTT CASSLQGAAEAFF
TRBJ2-1 TRBV27 NA NA TGTGCCAGCAGTCCCTCCGCCTACAATGAGCAGTTCTTC CASSPSAYNEQFF
TRBJ2-3 TRBV5-1 NA TRBD1 TGCGCCAGCAGCTTAGGGACAGGGGGCGGAGATACGCAGTATTTT CASSLGTGGGDTQYF
TRBJ1-3 TRBV5-4 NA NA TGTGCCAGCAGTCCGGGACACTCTGGAAACACCATATATTTT CASSPGHSGNTIYF
TRBJ1-1 TRBV29-1 NA NA TGCAGCGTTGTATCCTCGGGTTACACTGAAGCTTTCTTT CSVVSSGYTEAFF
TRBJ2-1 TRBV5-1 NA TRBD2 TGCGCCAGCAGCTTGGACCTAGCGGGAGTCAATGAGCAGTTCTTC CASSLDLAGVNEQFF
TRBJ1-2 TRBV29-1 NA NA TGCAGCGTTGAAGCAGTGATCTATGGCTACACCTTC CSVEAVIYGYTF
TRBJ2-5 TRBV5-6 NA TRBD1 TGTGCCAGCAGCTCCGGGACAGGGGGCAGAGAGACCCAGTACTTC CASSSGTGGRETQYF
TRBJ2-5 TRBV4-2 NA TRBD2 TGTGCCAGCAGCCAACCACTAGCGGGAGGGCAAGAGACCCAGTACTTC CASSQPLAGGQETQYF